Presented here are 28 T cell receptor beta chains from one specimen sequenced in a study of shared clonotypes between healthy human individuals. Profiled with immunoSEQ multiplex PCR; TCRdb holds only in-frame clones, not every one. The sample consists of 1 million to 1.3 million clones, around three quarters of them appearing once. The sample was memory CD4+ T cells from PBMCs. The subset: CD45RA-negative fraction. Receptor source: a man in his late teens or twenties in good health. Some clones in this sample may be carry-over from other donors' samples.

V usage is TRBV5-6 and J usage is TRBJ2-2; TRBD2 aligns across 13 bases. V lost 7 bases to trimming and J lost 3 bases; unmatched junction nucleotides: 12. The CDR3 has 18 residues. CDR1 and CDR2 (germline): SGHDT, YYEEEE. The CDR3 DNA reads TGTGCCAGCGGCCGACGTTTGGGACTAGCGGGATACACCGGGGAGCTGTTTTTT. This sequence encodes CASGRRLGLAGYTGELFF. Drawing the rest from reference TRBV5-6 and TRBJ2-2, the complete variable domain is DAGVTQSPTHLIKTRGQQVTLRCSPKSGHDTVSWYQQALGQGPQFIFQYYEEEERQRGNFPDRFSGHQFPNYSSELNVNALLLGDSALYLCASGRRLGLAGYTGELFFGEGSRLTVL.

This clone came up a few times. At one end, the junction sequence differs from germline, possibly due to a read error. The chain uses TRBV7-9 and TRBJ1-4; 9 positions agree with TRBD1. Germline V CDR1 and CDR2: SEHNR, FQNEAQ (reference sequence). CDR3 length: 14 amino acids. CDR3 sequence (DNA): TGTGCCAGCAGCCTGACAGGGGGGAATGGAAAACTGTTTTTT. It codes for CASSLTGGNGKLFF.

The chain uses TRBV5-1 and TRBJ1-6, with TRBD1 as a possible D gene (6 bases). Germline V gene lookup returns CDR1 SGHRS and CDR2 YFSETQ. CDR3 length equals 15 residues. With 0 bases removed from V and 5 bases from J, the gap between germline ends came to 9 bases. The chain's CDR3 is CASSLAGQNNSPLHF. The CDR3 region has the DNA TGCGCCAGCAGCTTGGCCGGACAGAATAATTCACCCCTCCACTTT.

The rearrangement uses TRBV7-9 and TRBJ2-7; D is perhaps TRBD2 (6 bases). The ends were cut back, 4 bases at V and 3 bases at J, with 19 bases in the middle. Germline V gene lookup returns CDR1 SEHNR and CDR2 FQNEAQ (reference sequence). This CDR3 has 16 amino acids. DNA for the CDR3: TGTGCCAGCAGCTCCTCCGGCATCCAGGGACTCTACGAGCAGTACTTC. As protein: CASSSSGIQGLYEQYF.

The chain carries TRBV28 and TRBJ1-1, with unresolved D. There are 12 residues in the CDR3. CDR1 is MDHEN and CDR2 is SYDVKM in the germline V gene. Trimming took off 7 bases at V and 6 bases at J, with 12 bases between the two ends. CDR3 DNA: TGTGCCAGCACCCCAGCGGGTGCTGAAGCTTTCTTT. Its protein product is CASTPAGAEAFF.

This chain connects TRBV6-6 to TRBJ2-1; 7 bases match TRBD2. The germline V gene has CDR1 MNHNY and CDR2 SVGAGI (reference sequence). This CDR3 spans 14 amino acids. J was trimmed by 6 bases and V by 6 bases; bases with no gene match: 8. The CDR3 DNA reads as TGTGCCAGCAGAGTCCCGGGAGGCACCAATGAGCAGTTCTTC. Translating it yields CASRVPGGTNEQFF.

This sequence joins TRBV28 and TRBJ1-5; weak D call: TRBD1 (6 bases). The CDR3 is made up of 13 amino acids. V lost 8 bases and J 2 bases, leaving 10 bases between the germline ends. Germline CDR1 and CDR2: MDHEN and SYDVKM. The CDR3 reads CASEGGRNQPQHF. In nucleotides, the CDR3 is TGTGCCAGCGAGGGGGGCCGCAATCAGCCCCAGCATTTT.

Concerning this clone itself: This sample also contains other DNA sequences that code for the same CDR3. The chain couples TRBV6-4 to TRBJ1-5; D unclear. Trimming removed 4 bases at V and 4 bases at J, with 8 bases between. The CDR3 contains 13 residues. Germline V lookup: CDR1 MRHNA, CDR2 SNTAGT. The DNA of the CDR3 is TGTGCCAGCAGTGTTCAGCTTAATCAGCCCCAGCATTTT. Its protein is CASSVQLNQPQHF.

This chain connects TRBV4-1 to TRBJ2-3, with D unclear. This CDR3 contains 13 residues. Between the trimmed V and J ends, which lost 6 bases and 6 bases, there was a span of 13 bases. Per germline, CDR1 MGHRA and CDR2 YSYEKL. CDR3 DNA: TGCGCCAGCAGGGGCCAGATGTCGGATACGCAGTATTTT. Amino acids: CASRGQMSDTQYF.

CDR3 nucleotide sequence: TGTGCCAGCAGGGCCGTCCAAGAGACCCAGTACTTC. As protein: CASRAVQETQYF. The chain has TRBV28 and TRBJ2-5, with D unresolved. The germline gives CDR1 MDHEN, CDR2 SYDVKM. This CDR3 comprises 12 residues. Trimming shortened V by 6 bases and J by 1 base, and 6 bases separated the two germline ends.

The rearrangement links TRBV9 to TRBJ2-7, with no clear D. The CDR3 totals 15 residues. Trimming shortened V by 4 bases and J by 1 base, and 15 bases separated the two germline ends. In germline, CDR1 is SGDLS, CDR2 YYNGEE. The CDR3 protein is CASSHRSPKSYEQYF. In nucleotides, the CDR3 is TGTGCCAGCAGCCATCGTTCCCCCAAATCCTACGAGCAGTACTTC.

This sequence joins TRBV20-1 and TRBJ1-2, with D possibly matching TRBD1 (5 bases). Germline CDR1 is DFQATT and CDR2 is SNEGSKA (reference sequence). The germline V and J ends were trimmed by 3 bases and 12 bases, with 14 bases remaining between them. The length of the CDR3 is 11 residues. The CDR3 nucleotides are TGCAGTGCTAGGCCTTTAAAGGGACACACCTTC. It translates to CSARPLKGHTF.

The CDR3 sequence: CASRVRGRRLAGANVLTF. CDR3 DNA sequence: TGTGCCAGCAGAGTAAGGGGACGGCGCTTGGCTGGGGCCAACGTCCTGACTTTC. V and J are TRBV5-6 and TRBJ2-6; D possibly uses TRBD1 or TRBD2 (5 bases each). The CDR3 sequence is 18 residues long. Per germline, CDR1 SGHDT and CDR2 YYEEEE. V lost 5 bases to trimming and J lost 2 bases, with 20 bases between them.

The V gene is TRBV2, the J gene TRBJ2-1; D not resolved. The CDR3 loop spans 14 amino acids. V lost 2 bases and J 4 bases, leaving 9 bases between the germline ends. Germline CDR1 SNHLY, CDR2 FYNNEI. In DNA, the CDR3 is TGTGCCAGCAGTGAACGTACGGAGTACAATGAGCAGTTCTTC. Translated: CASSERTEYNEQFF.

The gene calls are TRBV10-3 and TRBJ1-5; D call uncertain. There are 14 residues in the CDR3. V lost 10 bases and J lost 5, with 18 bases in between. Per the germline V gene, CDR1 is ENHRY and CDR2 is SYGVKD. The CDR3 region is CASNPRAGDQPQHF. The CDR3 DNA reads as TGTGCCAGCAATCCCAGAGCTGGGGATCAGCCCCAGCATTTT.

The rearrangement uses TRBV6-5 and TRBJ2-2; a weak D match, TRBD1 (5 bases). In germline, CDR1 is MNHEY, CDR2 SVGAGI. V lost 7 bases, J lost 2 bases, and 14 bases lay in between. This CDR3 comprises 15 residues. The CDR3 region is CASIGAGRNTGELFF. CDR3 sequence (DNA): TGTGCCAGCATAGGGGCAGGGCGTAACACCGGGGAGCTGTTTTTT.

V is TRBV4-1 and J is TRBJ2-3, with TRBD2 identical over 10 bases. CDR3 length: 15 amino acids. The V segment lost 1 base and the J segment 5 bases; nucleotides outside the gene matches: 3. Germline lookup yields CDR1 MGHRA and CDR2 YSYEKL. The CDR3 sequence is CASSQVGLARDTQYF. The CDR3, as DNA: TGCGCCAGCAGCCAAGTGGGACTAGCGAGAGATACGCAGTATTTT.

This clone was observed many times. Other DNA sequences in this specimen translate into the identical CDR3. The genes are TRBV28 and TRBJ1-2, with TRBD1 identical over 9 bases. This CDR3 is 14 amino acids long. After removal of 6 bases from V and 7 bases from J, the junction contained 9 bases not matched to a gene. Germline V gene data show CDR1 as MDHEN and CDR2 as SYDVKM. The CDR3 protein is CASSSGTGFRGYTF. The CDR3 bases are TGTGCCAGCAGCTCCGGGACAGGGTTTCGTGGCTACACCTTC.

The chain carries TRBV5-1 and TRBJ2-7; TRBD2 aligns across 8 bases. Germline V CDR1 and CDR2: SGHRS, YFSETQ. The V and J ends lost 2 bases and 4 bases, in that order; junction bases with no gene match: 5. CDR3 length: 14 amino acids. The CDR3 is CASSFVGRGYEQYF. The CDR3 DNA is TGCGCCAGCAGCTTCGTCGGGAGGGGGTACGAGCAGTACTTC.

With respect to this clone: Other DNA sequences in this sample translate to the same CDR3. The chain joins TRBV5-1 to TRBJ1-1, with a possible D match to TRBD1 (5 bases). Per the germline V gene, CDR1 is SGHRS and CDR2 is YFSETQ. The CDR3 is 13 residues long. V lost 0 bases and J lost 8, with 11 bases in between. CDR3 nucleotide sequence: TGCGCCAGCAGCTTGGCCGGGCAGGGCGAAGCTTTCTTT. This gives the protein CASSLAGQGEAFF.

The chain couples TRBV7-2 to TRBJ2-5, with no clear D. Germline CDR1 SGHTA, CDR2 FQGNSA. This CDR3 region has 13 residues. V was pared by 1 base and J by 7 bases, with 10 bases between. The DNA for the CDR3 is TGTGCCAGCAGCTTAGAGGAAGGTGGGACCCAGTACTTC. It translates to CASSLEEGGTQYF.

The chain recombines TRBV10-3 with TRBJ2-7; D may correspond to TRBD1 or TRBD2 (5 bases each). CDR1 ENHRY and CDR2 SYGVKD come from the germline V gene. Trimming stripped 5 bases from V and 6 bases from J, with 20 bases between. The CDR3 consists of 15 residues. The CDR3 DNA is TGTGCCATCAGTCCCCTCGAGCCCGGGGCCTCCGAGCAGTACTTC. As protein: CAISPLEPGASEQYF.

The chain links TRBV7-6 to TRBJ2-3; 10 positions agree with TRBD1. CDR3 length: 16 amino acids. CDR1 is SGHVS and CDR2 is FNYEAQ in the germline V gene. V lost 6 bases to trimming and J lost 7 bases; unmatched junction nucleotides: 13. The CDR3: CASSSLPGQGLNTQYF. CDR3 DNA: TGTGCCAGCAGTTCCCTCCCGGGACAGGGGTTGAATACGCAGTATTTT.

In its sample, this clone was seen a few times. This sequence joins TRBV15 and TRBJ1-1; D possibly corresponds to TRBD1 (6 bases). Germline V gene sequence: CDR1 LNHNV, CDR2 YYDKDF (reference sequence). V dropped 5 bases and J dropped 4 bases, with 20 bases sitting between them. The CDR3 sequence is 16 residues long. The CDR3 protein is CATSPEGGDLFTEAFF. The CDR3 DNA reads TGTGCCACCAGCCCTGAGGGGGGCGATTTGTTCACTGAAGCTTTCTTT.

This clone was found once. The chain recombines TRBV19 with TRBJ1-1; D unclear. Germline CDR1 LNHDA, CDR2 SQIVND (reference sequence). V lost 4 bases and J lost 0, with 9 bases in between. The CDR3 length is 14 residues. The CDR3 DNA is TGTGCCAGTAGTAAGCTTTTCATGAACACTGAAGCTTTCTTT. The encoded protein is CASSKLFMNTEAFF.

The V call is TRBV2, the J call TRBJ2-7; D possibly corresponds to TRBD2 (5 bases). The V end was cut by 3 bases, the J end by 9 bases, with 15 bases between. The CDR3 consists of 13 residues. Looked up from germline, CDR1 is SNHLY and CDR2 is FYNNEI. As DNA, the CDR3 is TGTGCCAGCAGTGACGGGCCGGGTGCGGGGCAGTACTTC. Translating it yields CASSDGPGAGQYF.

This clone was counted at least ten times. This rearrangement joins TRBV6-5 to TRBJ1-5; maybe TRBD1 (6 bases). Germline V gene lookup returns CDR1 MNHEY and CDR2 SVGAGI. Trimming shortened V by 0 bases and J by 5 bases, and 11 bases separated the two germline ends. The CDR3 is made up of 15 amino acids. The CDR3 here is CASSYSGSGDQPQHF. The CDR3 region has the DNA TGTGCCAGCAGTTACTCCGGTTCAGGGGATCAGCCCCAGCATTTT.

The chain employs TRBV6-1 and TRBJ1-2; D gene uncertain. V was pared by 1 base and J by 4 bases, with 4 bases between. The CDR3 sequence is 12 residues long. From germline, CDR1 is MNHNS and CDR2 SASEGT. CDR3 DNA sequence: TGTGCCAGCAGTGAAGAGGCCTATGGCTACACCTTC. As protein: CASSEEAYGYTF.